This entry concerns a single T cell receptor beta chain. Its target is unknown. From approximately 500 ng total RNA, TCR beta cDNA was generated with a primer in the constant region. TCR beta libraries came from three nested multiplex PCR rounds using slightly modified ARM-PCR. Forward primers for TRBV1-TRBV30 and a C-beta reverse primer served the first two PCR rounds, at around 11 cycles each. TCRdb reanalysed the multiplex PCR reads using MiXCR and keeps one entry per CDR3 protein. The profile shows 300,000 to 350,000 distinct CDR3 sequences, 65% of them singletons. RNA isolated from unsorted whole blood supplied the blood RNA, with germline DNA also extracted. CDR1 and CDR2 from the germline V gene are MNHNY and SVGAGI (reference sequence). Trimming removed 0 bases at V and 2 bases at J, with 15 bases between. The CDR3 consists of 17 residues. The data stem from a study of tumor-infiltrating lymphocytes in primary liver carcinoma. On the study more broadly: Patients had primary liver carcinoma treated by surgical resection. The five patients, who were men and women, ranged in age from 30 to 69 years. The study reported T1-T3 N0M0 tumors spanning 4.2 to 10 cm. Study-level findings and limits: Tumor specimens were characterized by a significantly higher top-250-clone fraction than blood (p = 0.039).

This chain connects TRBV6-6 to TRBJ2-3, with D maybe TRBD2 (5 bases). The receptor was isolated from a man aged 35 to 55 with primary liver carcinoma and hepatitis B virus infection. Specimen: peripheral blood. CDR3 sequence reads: CASSYSGLTGYTDTQYF. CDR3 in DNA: TGTGCCAGCAGTTACTCGGGCCTAACGGGATACACAGATACGCAGTATTTT.